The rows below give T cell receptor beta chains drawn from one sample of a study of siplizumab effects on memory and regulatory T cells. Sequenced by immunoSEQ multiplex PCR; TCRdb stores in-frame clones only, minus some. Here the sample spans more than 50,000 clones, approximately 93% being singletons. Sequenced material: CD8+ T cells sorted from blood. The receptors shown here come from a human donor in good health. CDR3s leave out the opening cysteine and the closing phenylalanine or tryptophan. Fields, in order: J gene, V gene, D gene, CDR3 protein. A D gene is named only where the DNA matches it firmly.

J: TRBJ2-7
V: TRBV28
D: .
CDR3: ASSSGRYSYEQY

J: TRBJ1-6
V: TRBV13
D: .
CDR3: ASSPPPANSPLH

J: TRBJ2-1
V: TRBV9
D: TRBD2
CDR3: ASSTGTSAYNEQF

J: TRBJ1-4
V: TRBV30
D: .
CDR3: AWSVGGVGEKLF

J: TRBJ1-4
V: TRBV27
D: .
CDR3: ASSPDSRGANEKLF

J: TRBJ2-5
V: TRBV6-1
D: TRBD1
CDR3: ASSGQGLLQETQY

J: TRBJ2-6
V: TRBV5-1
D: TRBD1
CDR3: ASSWGTGGGGANVLT

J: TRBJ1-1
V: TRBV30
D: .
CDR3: AWSHGEVEAF

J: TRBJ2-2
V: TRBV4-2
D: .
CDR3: ASSQGRITGELF

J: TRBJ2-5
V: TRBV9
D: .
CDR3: ASSDAGAPKETQY

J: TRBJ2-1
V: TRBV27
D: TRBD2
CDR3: ASSLSVGSGAYNEQF

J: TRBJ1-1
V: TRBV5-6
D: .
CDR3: ASSSEGTLNTEAF

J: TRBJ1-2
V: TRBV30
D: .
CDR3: AWEGGLYGYT

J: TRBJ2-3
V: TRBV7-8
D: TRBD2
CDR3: ASSLPASGRVPGGTDTQY

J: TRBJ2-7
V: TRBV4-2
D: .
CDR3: ASSQGIRVGGASYEQY

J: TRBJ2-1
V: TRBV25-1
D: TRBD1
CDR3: ASSAGTASYNEQF

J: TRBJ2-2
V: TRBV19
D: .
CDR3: ASTYGPTGELF

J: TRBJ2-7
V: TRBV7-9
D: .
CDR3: ASSLTAGSYYEQY

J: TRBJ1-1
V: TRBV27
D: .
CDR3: ASSLYQGHAEAF

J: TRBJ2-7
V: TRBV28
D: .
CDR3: ASSSAGTNYEQY

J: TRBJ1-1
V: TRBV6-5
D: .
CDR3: ASSPPTGINTEAF

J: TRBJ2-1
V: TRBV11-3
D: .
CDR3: ASSLLGNEQF

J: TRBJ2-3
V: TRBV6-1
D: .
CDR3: AKTGGPSGTDTQY

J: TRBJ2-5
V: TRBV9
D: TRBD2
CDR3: ASSVGLAKRRVGETQY

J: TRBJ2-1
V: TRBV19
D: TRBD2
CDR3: ASSTREGPYNEQF

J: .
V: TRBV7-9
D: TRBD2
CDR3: ASSLAGHYEQY

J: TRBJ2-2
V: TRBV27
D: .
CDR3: ASSLSGTGELF

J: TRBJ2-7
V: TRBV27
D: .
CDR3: ASSQGPGTFRYEQY

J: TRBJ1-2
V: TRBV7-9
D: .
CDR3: ASSLVPASYGYT

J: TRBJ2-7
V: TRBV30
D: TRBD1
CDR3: AWMGQDSTYEQY

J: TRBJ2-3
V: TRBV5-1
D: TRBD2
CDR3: ASSLTSGTDTQY

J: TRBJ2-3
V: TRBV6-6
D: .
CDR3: ASAPGHRDTQY

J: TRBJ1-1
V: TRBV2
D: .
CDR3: ASSGTFEAF

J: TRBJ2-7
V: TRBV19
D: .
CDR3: ASSTDGYEQY

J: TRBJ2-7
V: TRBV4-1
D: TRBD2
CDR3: ASSQGALASREQY

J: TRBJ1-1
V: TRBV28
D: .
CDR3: ASSPLGGGTEAF

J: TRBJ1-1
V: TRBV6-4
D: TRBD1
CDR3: ASSQDRGTEAF

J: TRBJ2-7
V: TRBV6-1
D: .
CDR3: AGGGSHSYEQY

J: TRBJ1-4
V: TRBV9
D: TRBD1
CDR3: ASSVSHRGVEKLF

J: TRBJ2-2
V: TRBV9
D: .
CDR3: ASSAYSSTAGELF

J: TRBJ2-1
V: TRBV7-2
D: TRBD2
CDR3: ASSLDSREGYNEQF

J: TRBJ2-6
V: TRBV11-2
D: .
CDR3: ASSLGGGAGANVLT

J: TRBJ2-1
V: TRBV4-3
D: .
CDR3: ASSQGFEGVYNEQF

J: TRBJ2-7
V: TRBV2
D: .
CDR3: ASRTGYSYEQY

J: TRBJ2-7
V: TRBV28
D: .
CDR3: ASLGSYEQY

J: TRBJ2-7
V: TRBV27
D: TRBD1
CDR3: ASSFRTGPYEQY

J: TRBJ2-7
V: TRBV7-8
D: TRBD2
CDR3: ASSVSSGPTTYEQY

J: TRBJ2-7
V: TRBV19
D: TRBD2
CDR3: ASSKTSTHEQY

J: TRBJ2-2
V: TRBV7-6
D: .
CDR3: ASSAYRTGELF

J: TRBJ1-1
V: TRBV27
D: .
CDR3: ASRDSENSEAF

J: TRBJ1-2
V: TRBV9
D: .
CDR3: ASSHGQSYGYT

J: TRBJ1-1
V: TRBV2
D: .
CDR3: ATRDNLNTEAF

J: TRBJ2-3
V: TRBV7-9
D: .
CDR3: ASSPQGWSPSDTQY

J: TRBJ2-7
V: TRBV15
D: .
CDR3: ATSRVGSSEQY